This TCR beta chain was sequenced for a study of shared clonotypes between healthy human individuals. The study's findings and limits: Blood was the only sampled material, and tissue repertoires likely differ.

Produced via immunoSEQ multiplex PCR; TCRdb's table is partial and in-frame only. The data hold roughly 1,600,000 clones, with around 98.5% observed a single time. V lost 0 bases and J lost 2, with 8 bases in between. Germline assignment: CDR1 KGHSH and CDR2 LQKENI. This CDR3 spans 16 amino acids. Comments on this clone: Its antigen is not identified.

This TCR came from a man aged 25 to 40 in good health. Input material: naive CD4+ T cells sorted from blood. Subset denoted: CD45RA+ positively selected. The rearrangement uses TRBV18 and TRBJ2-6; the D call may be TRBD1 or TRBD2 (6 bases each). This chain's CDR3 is CASSPPEGAGANVLTF. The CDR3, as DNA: TGTGCCAGCTCACCACCGGAGGGGGCTGGGGCCAACGTCCTGACTTTC.